These 6 T cell receptor beta chains were sequenced from one sample in a study of T cells in Graves' hyperthyroidism and ophthalmopathy. What was amplified from RNA transcripts were TCR beta CDR3 regions. Carried out on the TCR CDR3, a first-round RT-PCR used the HTBI primer set. TCRdb called the multiplex PCR reads again in MiXCR, with one record for every CDR3 protein. The sample shows more than 300,000 distinct CDR3 sequences, around 14% of them seen only once. The sequencing sample was made of blood. Every receptor here comes from a woman aged 60-75 years with Graves' hyperthyroidism.

This clonotype was recorded at least ten times. Written as DNA, the CDR3 is TGTGCCAGCAGCTTAAGGGGCCTCTACGAGCAGTACTTC. As protein: CASSLRGLYEQYF. The J gene is TRBJ2-7, the V gene TRBV7-9; tentatively, D is TRBD1 (5 bases). V lost 2 bases to trimming and J lost 3 bases, with 8 bases between them. There are 13 residues in the CDR3. Germline-derived CDR1 and CDR2 are SEHNR and FQNEAQ (reference sequence). Looking up the rest from reference TRBV7-9 and TRBJ2-7 gives the full variable domain: DTGVSQNPRHKITKRGQNVTFRCDPISEHNRLYWYRQTLGQGPEFLTYFQNEAQLEKSRLLSDRFSAERPKGSFSTLEIQRTEQGDSAMYLCASSLRGLYEQYFGPGTRLTVT.

The DNA of the CDR3 is TGTGCCAGCAGTTTCGCGGGGGACGGCTACACCTTC. Encoded protein: CASSFAGDGYTF. This chain links TRBV12-3 or TRBV12-4 with TRBJ1-2, with a possible D match to TRBD1 (5 bases). The ends were cut back, 3 bases at V and 8 bases at J, with 10 bases in the middle. The CDR3 runs 12 residues.

This clonotype was counted at least ten times. The chain couples TRBV10-3 to TRBJ1-4, with 8 bases aligning to TRBD1. The CDR3 covers 12 residues. J was trimmed by 8 bases and V by 10 bases; bases with no gene match: 6. CDR1 and CDR2 (germline): ENHRY, SYGVKD. CDR3 sequence reads: CATWTGTEKLFF. CDR3 DNA sequence: TGTGCCACCTGGACAGGGACGGAAAAACTGTTTTTT.

This clonotype was picked up many times. The J gene is TRBJ2-1, the V gene TRBV11-2, with TRBD2 matching 7 bases. V was pared by 1 base and J by 6 bases, with 3 bases of the junction left unmatched. The CDR3 contains 14 residues. Germline V gene data show CDR1 as SGHAT and CDR2 as FQNNGV. The CDR3 reads CASSLALAANEQFF. CDR3 DNA: TGTGCCAGCAGCTTAGCGCTAGCGGCCAATGAGCAGTTCTTC.

In its sample, this clonotype was seen a few times. This CDR3 reads CASRRRAGGELFF. The CDR3, as DNA: TGTGCCAGCAGAAGGAGGGCCGGCGGGGAGCTGTTTTTT. The chain joins TRBV7-8 to TRBJ2-2, with D possibly being TRBD2 (6 bases). The CDR3 extends over 13 amino acids. Germline CDR1 SGHVS, CDR2 FQNEAQ. Trimming shortened V by 6 bases and J by 7 bases, and 12 bases separated the two germline ends. Combining the CDR3 with reference TRBV7-8 and TRBJ2-2 gives the whole variable domain GAGVSQSPRYKVAKRGQDVALRCDPISGHVSLFWYQQALGQGPEFLTYFQNEAQLDKSGLPSDRFFAERPEGSVSTLKIQRTQQEDSAVYLCASRRRAGGELFFGEGSRLTVL.

This clonotype was picked up many times. This chain links TRBV7-2 with TRBJ2-7, with D perhaps TRBD2 (5 bases). Germline CDR1 and CDR2: SGHTA and FQGNSA. There are 14 residues in the CDR3. Trimming pared 5 bases from V and 3 bases from J, leaving 14 bases between. DNA of the CDR3: TGTGCCAGCAGCCCCCCTGGGGAGTTCTACGAGCAGTACTTC. As protein: CASSPPGEFYEQYF.